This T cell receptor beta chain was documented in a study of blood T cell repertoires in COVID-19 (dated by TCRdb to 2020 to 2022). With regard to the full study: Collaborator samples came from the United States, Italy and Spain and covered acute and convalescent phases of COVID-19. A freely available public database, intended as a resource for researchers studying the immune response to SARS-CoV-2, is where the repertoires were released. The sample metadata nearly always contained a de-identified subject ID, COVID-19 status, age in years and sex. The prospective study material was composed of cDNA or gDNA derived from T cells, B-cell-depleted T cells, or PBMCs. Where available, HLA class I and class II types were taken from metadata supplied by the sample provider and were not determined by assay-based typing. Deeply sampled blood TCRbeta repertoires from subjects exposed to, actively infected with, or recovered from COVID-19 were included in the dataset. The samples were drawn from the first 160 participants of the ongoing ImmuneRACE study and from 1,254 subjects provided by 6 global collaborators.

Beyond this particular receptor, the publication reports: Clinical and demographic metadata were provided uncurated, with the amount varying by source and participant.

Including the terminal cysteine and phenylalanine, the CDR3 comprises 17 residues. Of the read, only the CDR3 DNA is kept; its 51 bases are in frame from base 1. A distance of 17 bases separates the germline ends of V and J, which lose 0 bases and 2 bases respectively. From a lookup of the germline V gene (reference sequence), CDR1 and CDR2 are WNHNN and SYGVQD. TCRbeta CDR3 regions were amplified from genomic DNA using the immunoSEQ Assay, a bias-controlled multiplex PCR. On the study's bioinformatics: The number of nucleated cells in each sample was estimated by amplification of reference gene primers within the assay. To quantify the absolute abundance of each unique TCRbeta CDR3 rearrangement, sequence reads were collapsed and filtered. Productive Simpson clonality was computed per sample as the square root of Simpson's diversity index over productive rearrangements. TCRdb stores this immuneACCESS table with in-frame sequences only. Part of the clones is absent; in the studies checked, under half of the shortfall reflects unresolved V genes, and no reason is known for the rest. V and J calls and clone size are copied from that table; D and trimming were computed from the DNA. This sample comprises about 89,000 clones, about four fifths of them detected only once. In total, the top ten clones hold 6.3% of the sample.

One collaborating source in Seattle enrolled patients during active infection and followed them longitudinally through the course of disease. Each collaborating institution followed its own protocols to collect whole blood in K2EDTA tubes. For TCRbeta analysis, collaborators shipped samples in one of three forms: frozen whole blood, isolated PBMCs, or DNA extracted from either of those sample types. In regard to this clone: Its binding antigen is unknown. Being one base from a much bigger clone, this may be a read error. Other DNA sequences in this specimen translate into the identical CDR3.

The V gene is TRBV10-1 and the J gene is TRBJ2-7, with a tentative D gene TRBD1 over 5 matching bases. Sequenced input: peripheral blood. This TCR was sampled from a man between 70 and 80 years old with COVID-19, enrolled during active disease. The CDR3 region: CASSESSRQPSTYEQYF. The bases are TGCGCCAGCAGTGAGTCTTCCAGACAGCCATCCACCTACGAGCAGTACTTC.